This T cell receptor (beta chain) was sequenced in a study of spatial heterogeneity in lung cancer. Study in general: Alpha-chain detections were consistently fewer than beta-chain detections among the sequences. Raw reads showed each unique TCR and UMI combination turning up more than ten times on average.

This clonotype was observed at least ten times. Indicated time point: sample taken at primary tumor resection. Sequencing was performed on whole RNA extracted from tumor and nontumor lung tissue, or from frozen PBMC, and the material was left unsorted. Samples came from 72 TRACERx patients with untreated early-stage lung cancer. Individually, TCR cDNA molecules were each labelled with a unique molecular identifier. In TCRdb, the 5' RACE reads were re-called with MiXCR into one record per CDR3 protein. The sample contains approximately 12,000 distinct CDR3 sequences, approximately 6.2% of which appear only once. CDR3 length: 14 amino acids. CDR1 SNHLY and CDR2 FYNNEI come from the germline V gene. Between the trimmed V and J ends, which lost 5 bases and 4 bases, there was a span of 12 bases.

The sequence came from a male donor with early-stage non-small cell lung cancer. The sample in question was normal lung tissue next to the tumor, obtained at surgery. The chain uses TRBV2 and TRBJ1-5, with D tentatively TRBD1 (5 bases). CDR3 loop: CASSSRAGNQPQHF. The CDR3 DNA follows: TGTGCCAGCAGTTCGAGGGCAGGGAATCAGCCCCAGCATTTT.